What follows are 3 T cell receptor beta chains derived from one specimen sequenced in a study of T cell responses to AZD1222 COVID-19 vaccine. Libraries were prepared by immunoSEQ multiplex PCR; TCRdb keeps only in-frame clonotypes and omits some of them. The sample carries some 200,000 clones, under 95% recorded once. The material sequenced was peripheral blood, taken on day 0 of MenACWY control vaccination. The receptors derive from an adult in good health.

The chain links TRBV18 to TRBJ1-2; a possible D gene is TRBD1 (6 bases). V lost 0 bases and J lost 3, with 11 bases in between. This CDR3 contains 15 residues. In germline, CDR1 is KGHSH, CDR2 LQKENI. This CDR3 is CASSPPMEGDYGYTF. The CDR3 bases are TGTGCCAGCTCACCACCGATGGAGGGGGACTATGGCTACACCTTC.

This sequence joins TRBV30 and TRBJ2-5; 16 bases line up with TRBD2. The CDR3 runs 16 residues. Germline CDR1 GTSNPN, CDR2 SVGIG (reference sequence). With 3 bases clipped from V and 4 bases from J, the junction kept 5 bases outside the gene matches. CDR3 in DNA: TGTGCCTGGAGACCCGGGACTAGCGGGGGGGGAGAGACCCAGTACTTC. It encodes CAWRPGTSGGGETQYF.

The chain uses TRBV28 and TRBJ2-5, with D tentatively TRBD2 (6 bases). Germline lookup yields CDR1 MDHEN and CDR2 SYDVKM. The CDR3 covers 17 residues. V was cut by 1 base and J by 1 base, with 16 bases left in between. The CDR3 DNA sequence: TGTGCCAGCAGTTTATTCCTTGGGGGGACCTCCCAAGAGACCCAGTACTTC. Protein: CASSLFLGGTSQETQYF.